These 27 T cell receptor beta chains came from one sample sequenced in a study of blood T cell repertoires in COVID-19. The table came from immunoSEQ multiplex PCR; TCRdb's copy has only in-frame clones and leaves some out. Among approximately 16,000 clones listed, nearly 90% were seen once. The sequenced sample was peripheral blood. Receptors originate from an elderly man with acute or convalescent COVID-19.

The chain uses TRBV5-1 and TRBJ1-4; D call uncertain. This CDR3 has 14 amino acids. Germline V gene lookup returns CDR1 SGHRS and CDR2 YFSETQ. Trimming removed 1 base at V and 0 bases at J, with 4 bases between. The CDR3 region has the DNA TGCGCCAGCAGCTTGACGGCAACTAATGAAAAACTGTTTTTT. Translated: CASSLTATNEKLFF.

The chain carries TRBV29-1 and TRBJ2-7; TRBD1 agrees at 7 bases. Germline V gene data show CDR1 as SQVTM and CDR2 as ANQGSEA. Trimming removed 4 bases from V and 0 bases from J; junction bases left unmatched: 9. This CDR3 is 15 amino acids long. The CDR3 loop is CSVASGQASSYEQYF. In DNA, the CDR3 is TGCAGCGTTGCTTCCGGACAGGCGAGCTCCTACGAGCAGTACTTC.

Remarks on this clone: A junction boundary mismatches the germline segment, possibly from a read error. The chain has TRBV7-7 and TRBJ2-1; D may be TRBD2 (6 bases). From germline, CDR1 is SSHAT and CDR2 FNYEAQ (reference sequence). The CDR3 runs 16 residues. The CDR3 is CASSLAGGVSYNEQFF. In DNA, the CDR3 is TGTGCTAGCAGCTTAGCCGGAGGGGTCTCCTACAATGAGCAGTTCTTC.

V gene TRBV10-3 combines with J gene TRBJ1-2; 7 positions match TRBD1. The CDR3 loop spans 13 amino acids. The germline CDR1 and CDR2 sequences are ENHRY and SYGVKD. V shed 6 bases, J shed 2 bases, and the junction held 3 bases outside the gene matches. DNA for the CDR3: TGTGCCATCAGGGCGGGACAGAACTATGGCTACACCTTC. This sequence encodes CAIRAGQNYGYTF.

V gene TRBV30 combines with J gene TRBJ1-2; TRBD1 is a possible D gene (6 bases). This CDR3 has 13 residues. Germline-derived CDR1 and CDR2 are GTSNPN and SVGIG (reference sequence). The germline V and J ends were trimmed by 0 bases and 7 bases, with 12 bases remaining between them. Written as DNA, the CDR3 is TGTGCCTGGAGTGTACAAGGGGGATTTGGCTACACCTTC. Translating gives CAWSVQGGFGYTF.

This clone came up a few times. The gene calls are TRBV9 and TRBJ1-1; no clear D. Trimming removed 3 bases from V and 1 base from J, with 4 bases in between. There are 12 residues in the CDR3. Germline V gene sequence: CDR1 SGDLS, CDR2 YYNGEE. The chain's CDR3 is CASSGPNTEAFF. The CDR3 region has the DNA TGTGCCAGCAGCGGGCCGAACACTGAAGCTTTCTTT. The variable domain in full, completed from reference TRBV9 and TRBJ1-1, reads DSGVTQTPKHLITATGQRVTLRCSPRSGDLSVYWYQQSLDQGLQFLIQYYNGEERAKGNILERFSAQQFPDLHSELNLSSLELGDSALYFCASSGPNTEAFFGQGTRLTVV.

The genes are TRBV14 and TRBJ1-2; D remains unclear. The CDR3 consists of 13 residues. V was trimmed by 1 base and J by 2 bases, leaving 5 bases between them. Germline CDR1 SGHDN, CDR2 FVKESK. In DNA, the CDR3 is TGTGCCAGCAGCCAAGCCCCAAACTATGGCTACACCTTC. Translating it yields CASSQAPNYGYTF. Full variable domain (rest looked up from reference TRBV14 and TRBJ1-2): EAGVTQFPSHSVIEKGQTVTLRCDPISGHDNLYWYRRVMGKEIKFLLHFVKESKQDESGMPNNRFLAERTGGTYSTLKVQPAELEDSGVYFCASSQAPNYGYTFGSGTRLTVV.

The chain couples TRBV29-1 to TRBJ1-1, with 7 positions matching TRBD1. The junction had 4 bases not matched to a gene; V was cut back by 5 bases and J by 1 base. The CDR3 has 13 amino acids. CDR1 is SQVTM and CDR2 is ANQGSEA in the germline V gene. The CDR3 here is CSVTGVANTEAFF. The CDR3 DNA follows: TGCAGCGTTACAGGGGTTGCGAACACTGAAGCTTTCTTT.

This clone occurred once. The chain uses TRBV9 and TRBJ1-3; D gene unclear. Germline V lookup: CDR1 SGDLS, CDR2 YYNGEE. The V end lost 1 base, the J end lost 0 bases, and 8 bases lay between the germline ends. This CDR3 spans 15 amino acids. The CDR3 DNA sequence: TGTGCCAGCAGCGTAAGAGAATTCTCTGGAAACACCATATATTTT. This gives the protein CASSVREFSGNTIYF.

Of note for this clone: Other DNA sequences in the sample encode the same CDR3. The chain joins TRBV7-2 to TRBJ1-1; D call uncertain. This CDR3 contains 14 residues. Germline V gene sequence: CDR1 SGHTA, CDR2 FQGNSA. The germline V and J ends were trimmed by 2 bases and 4 bases, with 11 bases remaining between them. CDR3 coding DNA: TGTGCCAGCAGCTTAAATAGCGGGATCACTGAAGCTTTCTTT. Amino acid sequence: CASSLNSGITEAFF.

This clone was counted a single time. This chain joins TRBV29-1 and TRBJ2-3, with 8 positions matching TRBD2. The germline V gene has CDR1 SQVTM and CDR2 ANQGSEA. J lost 8 bases, V lost 2 bases, and 9 bases had no gene match. This CDR3 spans 14 amino acids. The CDR3: CSVETLAGGGTQYF. In nucleotides, the CDR3 is TGCAGCGTTGAAACTCTCGCGGGAGGAGGTACGCAGTATTTT.

This CDR3 reads CAWRITGGRNIQYF. In DNA, the CDR3 is TGTGCCTGGAGAATCACAGGGGGGCGGAACATTCAGTACTTC. The chain recombines TRBV30 with TRBJ2-4; TRBD1 aligns across 8 bases. J gave up 7 bases and V 3 bases, and 8 bases lay outside the gene matches. CDR3 length equals 14 residues. Per the germline V gene, CDR1 is GTSNPN and CDR2 is SVGIG (reference sequence).

Here the CDR3 reads CASSSHANQPQHF. The CDR3 coding sequence is TGTGCCAGCAGCTCACATGCCAATCAGCCCCAGCATTTT. The chain couples TRBV7-8 to TRBJ1-5; no clear D. V lost 4 bases, J lost 3 bases, and 7 bases lay in between. CDR3 length: 13 amino acids. Germline V CDR1 and CDR2: SGHVS, FQNEAQ.

V gene TRBV6-5 combines with J gene TRBJ2-6; unclear D gene. V was shortened by 1 base and J by 2 bases, with 6 bases between the two germline ends. CDR1 and CDR2 from the germline V gene are MNHEY and SVGAGI. The CDR3 runs 15 residues. The CDR3, as DNA: TGTGCCAGCAGTTACTGGCGGACTGGGGCCAACGTCCTGACTTTC. Its protein is CASSYWRTGANVLTF.

The chain combines TRBV6-5 with TRBJ1-1, with D possibly matching TRBD1 (5 bases). The CDR3 runs to 14 residues. V was trimmed by 6 bases and J by 3 bases, leaving 14 bases between them. Germline V gene data show CDR1 as MNHEY and CDR2 as SVGAGI. The CDR3 sequence is CASRGDFPHTEAFF. The DNA for the CDR3 is TGTGCCAGCAGAGGGGACTTCCCCCACACTGAAGCTTTCTTT.

This clone appeared once. This rearrangement joins TRBV6-5 to TRBJ2-7; 7 bases fit TRBD1. This CDR3 is built from 15 residues. Germline V gene sequence: CDR1 MNHEY, CDR2 SVGAGI. The V and J ends lost 0 bases and 0 bases, in that order; junction bases with no gene match: 2. CDR3 protein: CASSYSQGSSYEQYF. DNA of the CDR3: TGTGCCAGCAGTTACTCACAGGGGAGCTCCTACGAGCAGTACTTC.

J is TRBJ2-7 and V is TRBV19; D may be TRBD2 (6 bases). This CDR3 region has 13 residues. The germline V gene has CDR1 LNHDA and CDR2 SQIVND (reference sequence). The ends were cut back, 4 bases at V and 2 bases at J, with 9 bases in the middle. CDR3 protein: CASSKAGAYEQYF. The CDR3 DNA is TGTGCCAGTAGTAAAGCGGGCGCCTACGAGCAGTACTTC.

J is TRBJ2-2 and V is TRBV5-1; 10 bases are a match to TRBD1. Germline V gives CDR1 SGHRS, CDR2 YFSETQ. V was pared by 2 bases and J by 6 bases, with 7 bases of the junction left unmatched. The CDR3 consists of 16 residues. The CDR3 is CASSFSGQGIPGELFF. In nucleotides, the CDR3 is TGCGCCAGCAGCTTCTCGGGACAGGGGATTCCCGGGGAGCTGTTTTTT.

The chain carries TRBV5-1 and TRBJ1-1; 8 bases agree with TRBD1. The ends lost 4 bases at V and 11 bases at J; junction bases unmatched: 10. This CDR3 has 13 amino acids. The V gene's germline CDR1 is SGHRS and CDR2 YFSETQ. The DNA of the CDR3 is TGCGCCAGCAGCCAAGGACAGGGTCTCGACGCTTTCTTT. Protein sequence: CASSQGQGLDAFF. Full variable domain (rest looked up from reference TRBV5-1 and TRBJ1-1): KAGVTQTPRYLIKTRGQQVTLSCSPISGHRSVSWYQQTPGQGLQFLFEYFSETQRNKGNFPGRFSGRQFSNSRSEMNVSTLELGDSALYLCASSQGQGLDAFFGQGTRLTVV.

This chain joins TRBV5-1 and TRBJ1-1, with D possibly matching TRBD1 (5 bases). Germline V gene data show CDR1 as SGHRS and CDR2 as YFSETQ. The CDR3 consists of 13 residues. Trimming removed 5 bases from V and 3 bases from J, with 11 bases in between. The CDR3 reads CASSSETDTEAFF. Here the CDR3 DNA reads TGCGCCAGCAGTTCCGAGACAGACACTGAAGCTTTCTTT.

The gene calls are TRBV6-4 and TRBJ2-1; unclear D gene. From germline, CDR1 is MRHNA and CDR2 SNTAGT. V was clipped by 4 bases and J by 1 base, with 14 bases between them. The length of the CDR3 is 16 residues. Here the CDR3 DNA reads TGTGCCAGCAGTGCTAATTTGAGAAGTTCCTACAATGAGCAGTTCTTC. Its translation: CASSANLRSSYNEQFF.

The chain has TRBV4-1 and TRBJ1-1; 10 bases are a match to TRBD1. Germline V lookup: CDR1 MGHRA, CDR2 YSYEKL. J was trimmed by 6 bases and V by 3 bases; bases with no gene match: 4. The CDR3 covers 14 residues. This CDR3 is CASSHRDRGPEAFF. For the CDR3, the DNA is TGCGCCAGCAGCCATAGAGACAGGGGGCCTGAAGCTTTCTTT.

The rearrangement uses TRBV3-1 (or the pseudogene TRBV3-2) and TRBJ2-7; 9 bases map to TRBD2. V lost 2 bases to trimming and J lost 4 bases; unmatched junction nucleotides: 12. Per the germline V gene, CDR1 is LGHDT and CDR2 is YNNKEL (reference sequence). The CDR3 length is 17 residues. CDR3 DNA: TGTGCCAGCAGCCAACTCCTCGATAGCGGGAGTACATACGAGCAGTACTTC. It codes for CASSQLLDSGSTYEQYF.

This clone was picked up one time. CDR3 residues: CASSLSTGGMNTEAFF. CDR3 bases: TGCGCCAGCAGCTTGTCGACAGGGGGGATGAACACTGAAGCTTTCTTT. J is TRBJ1-1 and V is TRBV5-1; 9 bases line up with TRBD1. Germline CDR1 reads SGHRS; CDR2 reads YFSETQ. This CDR3 spans 16 amino acids. After removal of 1 base from V and 0 bases from J, the junction contained 4 bases not matched to a gene.

The gene calls are TRBV2 and TRBJ1-3; D is ambiguous. There are 15 residues in the CDR3. Trimming pared 3 bases from V and 4 bases from J, leaving 13 bases between. The V gene's germline CDR1 is SNHLY and CDR2 FYNNEI. In DNA form, the CDR3 reads TGTGCCAGCAGTGACGGGCCCGCGGGAGGAAACACCATATATTTT. This encodes CASSDGPAGGNTIYF.

This chain connects TRBV7-8 to TRBJ1-2; D not certain. The CDR3 has 15 residues. CDR1 and CDR2 (germline): SGHVS, FQNEAQ. V dropped 3 bases and J dropped 4 bases, with 15 bases sitting between them. For the CDR3, the DNA is TGTGCCAGCAGCTTGCGGGCAGGACGTCGCTATGGCTACACCTTC. Translating it yields CASSLRAGRRYGYTF.

V and J are TRBV6-5 and TRBJ1-2, with TRBD1 matching 9 bases. The J segment lost 5 bases and the V segment lost 6 bases, leaving 7 bases of the junction unmatched. Germline V gives CDR1 MNHEY, CDR2 SVGAGI. CDR3 length: 14 residues. The CDR3, as DNA: TGTGCCAGCAGGCCGACAGGGGGAGGGTATGGCTACACCTTC. Protein: CASRPTGGGYGYTF.